Listed below are T cell receptor beta chains from one sample, sequenced in a study of control samples from healthy donors and cancer patients. Produced via immunoSEQ multiplex PCR; TCRdb's table is partial and in-frame only. The sample records 120,000 or so clones, roughly 84% being singletons. The sequenced material came from blood. All receptors derive from a man aged 35 to 55 in good health. Each CDR3 is given without its conserved first and last residue. A D gene is named only where the DNA matches it firmly.

V gene	D gene	J gene	CDR3 protein
TRBV9	TRBD1	TRBJ2-5	ASSGGTGAGETQY
TRBV14	-	TRBJ2-7	ASSRDTPYEQY
TRBV19	TRBD1	TRBJ2-6	ASIRGQGLSGANVLT
TRBV9	TRBD2	TRBJ2-5	APRVGGRAGGVQETQY
TRBV7-6	TRBD2	TRBJ2-1	ASSPWTSGGRREQF
TRBV6-2/TRBV6-3	-	TRBJ2-7	ASSYPTGREQY
TRBV7-9	-	TRBJ2-2	ASSLFGTNTGELF
TRBV7-9	-	TRBJ2-7	ASSLFGGNNEQY
TRBV7-8	-	TRBJ1-4	ASSLGTLGKLF
TRBV7-9	TRBD1	TRBJ2-5	ASSFRDSQETQY
TRBV6-5	TRBD2	TRBJ2-1	ASSRGGSYNEQF
TRBV5-5	TRBD2	TRBJ2-7	ASSFSPGGLAGGHEQY
TRBV12-2	-	TRBJ1-5	ASRARDRGSQPQH
TRBV5-1	TRBD1	TRBJ1-1	ASSSGGTNTEAF
TRBV30	-	TRBJ1-5	AWSPHPMNSNQPQH
TRBV7-3	-	TRBJ2-5	ASSSQPQETQY
TRBV7-2	-	TRBJ1-2	ASRPTQGSNYGYT
TRBV7-2	-	TRBJ2-7	ASTLLATGRYEQY
TRBV24-1	-	TRBJ2-1	ATSDVARWEQF
TRBV5-1	TRBD2	TRBJ2-5	ASSLGSGGPETQY
TRBV7-2	-	TRBJ1-3	ASSPRAASSGNTIY
TRBV7-9	-	TRBJ2-1	ASSFTPGTPGGEQF
TRBV24-1	-	TRBJ2-5	ATRGGGETQY
TRBV2	-	TRBJ2-3	ASSLGGDTQY
TRBV24-1	TRBD1	TRBJ2-5	ATSDFFGDSEGETQY
TRBV18	TRBD2	TRBJ2-2	ASSGTTTGELF
TRBV9	-	TRBJ1-2	ASRRDVGNYGYT
TRBV12-3/TRBV12-4	TRBD1	TRBJ2-5	ASRGQAGRTQY
TRBV24-1	-	TRBJ1-2	ATDSPGYT
TRBV7-9	-	TRBJ2-1	ASTGALSYNEQF
TRBV6-2/TRBV6-3	TRBD2	TRBJ2-5	ASSHPGTSGGWQETQY
TRBV5-5	TRBD1	TRBJ1-2	ASSLEDREINYGYT
TRBV5-6	-	TRBJ2-7	ASSLPGGGPPHEQY
TRBV12-3/TRBV12-4	-	TRBJ2-5	ASSLDRAQY
TRBV7-2	-	TRBJ1-4	ASSPRGGREKLF
TRBV11-3	-	TRBJ2-5	ASSPAGVGRETQY
TRBV19	-	TRBJ1-4	ASSPGPLTNEKLF
TRBV29-1	-	TRBJ1-3	SVEVGVAGRRNTIY
TRBV27	-	TRBJ2-3	ASSPVWGRKDTQY
TRBV5-1	-	TRBJ2-3	ASSERTAGTDTQY
TRBV12-2	-	TRBJ2-5	ASRSPGGSNQETQY
TRBV7-2	-	TRBJ1-5	ASSFTGSVNQPQH
TRBV5-8	TRBD1	TRBJ1-1	ASNRGGDFPGTEAF
TRBV18	-	TRBJ1-5	ASSPKQGQPQH
TRBV6-4	-	TRBJ1-6	ASSDSSPGYNSPLH
TRBV29-1	-	TRBJ1-2	SATQGDGYT
TRBV27	-	TRBJ1-1	ASSWTRMNTEAF
TRBV5-1	TRBD1	TRBJ2-1	ASSPIVLGQSVTPSYNEQF
TRBV7-9	-	TRBJ1-5	ASSPGEGKQPQH
TRBV2	-	TRBJ1-4	ASRNRQSGELF
TRBV6-1	TRBD2	TRBJ2-5	ASSETKRGASGGQETQY
TRBV4-3	TRBD2	TRBJ2-3	ASSQAAGGYTDTQY
TRBV19	TRBD2	TRBJ2-7	ASRSSGGALYEQY
TRBV10-3	TRBD1	TRBJ1-1	AIRTGTGAFVGTEAF
TRBV6-6	-	TRBJ1-2	ASSYSEGGYT